This T cell receptor (beta chain) was obtained from a study of shared clonotypes between healthy human individuals. The wider study: The people who gave samples were a couple of women and three men aged 18 to 49.

Germline V gene sequence: CDR1 MDHEN, CDR2 SYDVKM. The CDR3 loop spans 14 amino acids. Trimming left V 6 bases short and J 0 bases short, with 11 bases between. The data were produced by immunoSEQ multiplex PCR, yet TCRdb's version contains in-frame clones alone and is incomplete. Among 470,000 or so clones listed, over 70% were seen once. Healthy and HIV-negative, the adult donors had no recent acute infections or vaccinations. General study points: It was only blood that was sampled, and tissue repertoires likely differ.

This clone has more than one count but fewer than ten. The antigen remains unidentified. This sequence was found in a woman in her thirties or forties in good health. Some clones in this sample may be carry-over from other donors' samples. The sequencing input was PBMCs. This chain connects TRBV28 to TRBJ1-1, with D uncertain. The CDR3 reads CASRSERMNTEAFF. CDR3 nucleotides: TGTGCCAGCAGGAGTGAGAGGATGAACACTGAAGCTTTCTTT. Complete variable domain (other parts from reference TRBV28 and TRBJ1-1): DVKVTQSSRYLVKRTGEKVFLECVQDMDHENMFWYRQDPGLGLRLIYFSYDVKMKEKGDIPEGYSVSREKKERFSLILESASTNQTSMYLCASRSERMNTEAFFGQGTRLTVV.